What follows are 20 T cell receptor beta chains derived from one specimen sequenced in a study of shared clonotypes between healthy human individuals. Generated by immunoSEQ multiplex PCR, the TCRdb table keeps only in-frame clones and is missing some. Altogether around 1,000,000 clones are present, roughly 80% being singletons, with the ten largest covering more than 0.85%. The sequenced sample was memory CD4+ T cells from PBMCs. Subset defined: CD45RA-negative fraction. Source of these receptors: a man between 18 and 29 years old in good health. Some clones in this sample may be carry-over from other donors' samples.

This clone appeared once. The chain is built from TRBV28 and TRBJ2-7, with D perhaps TRBD1 or TRBD2 (5 bases each). The CDR3 is 16 amino acids. Germline V gene lookup returns CDR1 MDHEN and CDR2 SYDVKM. Trimming pared 4 bases from V and 0 bases from J, leaving 16 bases between. The CDR3 region has the DNA TGTGCCAGCAGTTGGCCCCTCCGGGACCCCTCCTACGAGCAGTACTTC. Amino acids: CASSWPLRDPSYEQYF.

The CDR3 region has the DNA TGTGCCAGCAGCTTAATGCAGGGGCCCCAAGAGACCCAGTACTTC. Translation: CASSLMQGPQETQYF. The genes are TRBV7-6 and TRBJ2-5, with a tentative D call TRBD1 (6 bases). Between the trimmed V and J ends, which lost 2 bases and 1 base, there was a span of 11 bases. The CDR3 is 15 amino acids. Germline CDR1 reads SGHVS; CDR2 reads FNYEAQ.

The gene calls are TRBV29-1 and TRBJ2-3; the D gene is possibly TRBD2 (6 bases). The CDR3 totals 16 residues. The germline V and J ends were trimmed by 5 bases and 4 bases, with 22 bases remaining between them. Germline loops: CDR1 SQVTM, CDR2 ANQGSEA. The CDR3: CSVQLILAGDADTQYF. In nucleotides, the CDR3 is TGCAGCGTTCAACTAATACTAGCTGGAGACGCAGATACGCAGTATTTT.

V gene TRBV5-6 combines with J gene TRBJ1-1, with D perhaps TRBD1 (5 bases). In germline, CDR1 is SGHDT, CDR2 YYEEEE. The length of the CDR3 is 16 residues. V lost 4 bases to trimming and J lost 0 bases, with 16 bases between them. CDR3 sequence (DNA): TGTGCCAGCAGCAATCGAGGGGCTTTTGTGAACACTGAAGCTTTCTTT. This translates into CASSNRGAFVNTEAFF.

A remark on this clone: At one boundary the junction diverges from the germline segment, which might be a read error. The same CDR3 also results from other DNA sequences found in this sample. The chain is built from TRBV27 and TRBJ2-2, with 7 bases fitting TRBD2. CDR3 length: 15 amino acids. Per germline, CDR1 MNHEY and CDR2 SMNVEV (reference sequence). The CDR3 DNA reads as TGCGCCAGCAGTTTACACCTAGCGGACACCGGGGAGCTGTTTTTT. It codes for CASSLHLADTGELFF.

The V call is TRBV10-3, the J call TRBJ1-2, with TRBD1 as a possible D gene (5 bases). V lost 9 bases and J 4 bases, leaving 12 bases between the germline ends. Germline assignment: CDR1 ENHRY and CDR2 SYGVKD. The CDR3 runs to 12 residues. The CDR3, as DNA: TGTGCCATAAAGAGACAGACCTATGGCTACACCTTC. Its protein product is CAIKRQTYGYTF.

The sample holds one count of this clone. The chain carries TRBV28 and TRBJ1-5, with TRBD1 as a possible D gene (6 bases). Germline loops: CDR1 MDHEN, CDR2 SYDVKM. This CDR3 is built from 14 residues. With 4 bases removed from V and 6 bases from J, the gap between germline ends came to 13 bases. The CDR3 nucleotides read TGTGCCAGCAGTTATATAGGGGGAGGTCAGCCCCAGCATTTT. Translated, it gives CASSYIGGGQPQHF.

V usage is TRBV7-6 and J usage is TRBJ2-3; D is tentatively TRBD1 or TRBD2 (5 bases each). CDR1 is SGHVS and CDR2 is FNYEAQ in the germline V gene. This CDR3 has 18 amino acids. V was shortened by 4 bases and J by 2 bases, with 22 bases between the two germline ends. CDR3 nucleotide sequence: TGTGCCAGCAGCTCAGGGACCCGCCTGGTTCCGTTCACAGATACGCAGTATTTT. Translated: CASSSGTRLVPFTDTQYF.

The V call is TRBV12-5, the J call TRBJ2-1; a weak D match, TRBD1 (5 bases). The germline V gene encodes CDR1 LGHNT and CDR2 FRNRAP. V was pared by 1 base and J by 3 bases, with 7 bases between. The CDR3 is made up of 14 amino acids. CDR3 in amino acids: CASGLAGIYNEQFF. The CDR3, as DNA: TGTGCTAGTGGTTTGGCAGGGATCTACAATGAGCAGTTCTTC.

The J gene is TRBJ1-1, the V gene TRBV6-5, with unresolved D. CDR1 and CDR2 from the germline V gene are MNHEY and SVGAGI. The CDR3 loop spans 14 amino acids. Between the trimmed V and J ends, which lost 10 bases and 3 bases, there was a span of 18 bases. The CDR3 DNA sequence: TGTGCCACAGCCGAGGAGTCAGGTTACACTGAAGCTTTCTTT. It is translated as CATAEESGYTEAFF.

This chain connects TRBV7-9 to TRBJ2-5, with 11 nucleotides matching TRBD2. V shed 0 bases and J 4 bases; nucleotides not matched to a gene: 1. Germline CDR1 and CDR2: SEHNR and FQNEAQ (reference sequence). CDR3 length: 15 amino acids. CDR3 residues: CASSLATSGIETQYF. The CDR3 region has the DNA TGTGCCAGCAGCTTAGCGACTAGCGGGATAGAGACCCAGTACTTC.

V and J are TRBV7-9 and TRBJ2-7; no firm D call. The CDR3 is made up of 12 amino acids. The V end lost 1 base, the J end lost 12 bases, and 13 bases lay between the germline ends. The germline CDR1 and CDR2 sequences are SEHNR and FQNEAQ (reference sequence). The CDR3 loop reads CASSLGDSYWYF. CDR3 bases: TGTGCCAGCAGCTTAGGTGACTCCTACTGGTACTTC.

As concerns this clone: Other DNA sequences in this sample translate to the same CDR3. J is TRBJ2-1 and V is TRBV11-3; D call uncertain. Trimming stripped 1 base from V and 2 bases from J, with 6 bases between. The CDR3 loop spans 14 amino acids. The germline CDR1 and CDR2 sequences are SGHNT and YENEEA. CDR3 region: CASSLVGAYNEQFF. For the CDR3, the DNA is TGTGCCAGCAGCTTAGTCGGAGCCTACAATGAGCAGTTCTTC.

The J gene is TRBJ1-4, the V gene TRBV7-9, with 7 bases aligning to TRBD1. Per the germline V gene, CDR1 is SEHNR and CDR2 is FQNEAQ (reference sequence). The ends lost 5 bases at V and 5 bases at J; junction bases unmatched: 8. This CDR3 contains 15 residues. The CDR3 loop reads CASSQFTGVNEKLFF. CDR3 in DNA: TGTGCCAGCAGCCAATTTACAGGGGTAAATGAAAAACTGTTTTTT.

The CDR3 is CASTPGQGNTGELFF. The CDR3 DNA follows: TGTGCCAGCACCCCGGGACAGGGGAACACCGGGGAGCTGTTTTTT. The rearrangement uses TRBV27 and TRBJ2-2; 9 nucleotides align to TRBD1. From germline, CDR1 is MNHEY and CDR2 SMNVEV (reference sequence). The trim removed 7 bases at V and 1 base at J, leaving 4 bases unmatched. This CDR3 is 15 amino acids long.

The chain carries TRBV5-1 and TRBJ2-3; D unresolved. The CDR3 contains 15 residues. The germline V gene encodes CDR1 SGHRS and CDR2 YFSETQ. Trimming left V 1 base short and J 0 bases short, with 9 bases between. The CDR3 coding sequence is TGCGCCAGCAGCTTGATGGCAGCTAGCACAGATACGCAGTATTTT. It specifies CASSLMAASTDTQYF.

About this clone: Within the sample, other DNA sequences also encode this same CDR3. The chain uses TRBV4-1 and TRBJ2-1, with a possible D match to TRBD2 (6 bases). The CDR3 is 15 amino acids. V gave up 1 base and J gave up 9 bases, with 16 bases separating them. Germline loops: CDR1 MGHRA, CDR2 YSYEKL. The CDR3, as DNA: TGCGCCAGCAGCCAAGGTGTCTGGGGAGCGGGTGAGCAGTTCTTC. It yields the protein CASSQGVWGAGEQFF.

To note about this clone: The same CDR3 arises from other DNA sequences in this sample as well. The chain is built from TRBV28 and TRBJ1-6; TRBD1 agrees at 11 bases. The J segment lost 7 bases and the V segment lost 5 bases, leaving 4 bases of the junction unmatched. CDR1 is MDHEN and CDR2 is SYDVKM in the germline V gene. This CDR3 is built from 15 residues. The CDR3 reads CASSLGTGGNSPLHF. The CDR3 DNA follows: TGTGCCAGCAGTCTGGGGACAGGGGGGAATTCACCCCTCCACTTT.

Details on this clone: This sequence may be a read error, since a much larger clone differs from it by one base. The sample holds other DNA sequences that translate to the same CDR3. V is TRBV14 and J is TRBJ1-5, with a tentative D call TRBD1 (5 bases). The V and J ends lost 3 bases and 7 bases respectively, with 16 bases between them. Germline V gene lookup returns CDR1 SGHDN and CDR2 FVKESK. This CDR3 region has 15 residues. The CDR3 here is CASSQRRGGNQPQHF. CDR3 bases: TGTGCCAGCAGCCAGCGGCGGGGGGGGAACCAGCCCCAGCATTTT. The full variable domain, rest sourced from reference TRBV14 and TRBJ1-5, is EAGVTQFPSHSVIEKGQTVTLRCDPISGHDNLYWYRRVMGKEIKFLLHFVKESKQDESGMPNNRFLAERTGGTYSTLKVQPAELEDSGVYFCASSQRRGGNQPQHFGDGTRLSIL.

V usage is TRBV6-6 and J usage is TRBJ1-5; TRBD1 matches at 10 bases. V was pared by 6 bases and J by 6 bases, with 8 bases of the junction left unmatched. The CDR3 runs to 15 residues. CDR1 and CDR2 from the germline V gene are MNHNY and SVGAGI (reference sequence). The CDR3 here is CASRGTTGGSQPQHF. As DNA, the CDR3 is TGTGCCAGCAGAGGGACGACAGGGGGCAGTCAGCCCCAGCATTTT.